A single sample gave rise to the 9 T cell receptor beta chains below, sequenced in a study of CXCR3-negative and CXCR3-positive naive CD8 T cells. Points from the study as a whole: Hydrophobicity of TRB CDR3s was greater in CXCR3-positive naive cells than in CXCR3-negative naive cells.

Libraries were UMI-labeled 5' RACE TRB cDNA. One entry per CDR3 protein, without DNA, is what TCRdb gives after re-calling the 5' RACE reads. This sample lists about 150,000 distinct CDR3 sequences; its ten largest clones have approximately 0.5%. For these TCRs, the target antigens are not known. Input material: naive CXCR3+ CD8+ T cells from blood. Subset defined: CD45RO-CCR7+CD27+CD95- naive CD8+ T cells expressing CXCR3 (TNR3+). The receptors here all came from a human donor in good health. Some clones in this sample may be carry-over from other donors' samples.

The chain carries TRBV21-1 and TRBJ2-2; there is no DNA to check the TCRdb D call of TRBD2. TRBV21-1 is described as a pseudogene. The CDR3 is 17 amino acids. The CDR3: CASSKSSGGAVSGELFF.

V usage is TRBV14 and J usage is TRBJ2-7. Germline-derived CDR1 and CDR2 are SGHDN and FVKESK. The CDR3 has 15 amino acids. CDR3 protein: CASSQRGRGSYEQYF.

The gene calls are TRBV21-1 and TRBJ2-2; without DNA, the TCRdb call of TRBD1 cannot be checked. TRBV21-1 is labeled a pseudogene. The CDR3 runs to 16 residues. The CDR3 sequence: CASSSKSHRGGGELFF.

V and J are TRBV5-1 and TRBJ2-5; TCRdb proposes TRBD1, but this gene call is untestable without DNA. Germline V gene sequence: CDR1 SGHRS, CDR2 YFSETQ. This CDR3 spans 15 amino acids. CDR3 region: CASSARGGYQETQYF.

The chain joins TRBV29-1 to TRBJ2-7. In germline, CDR1 is SQVTM, CDR2 ANQGSEA. There are 12 residues in the CDR3. The CDR3 sequence is CSVGGDVGEQYF.

The rearrangement joins TRBV12-3 or TRBV12-4 to TRBJ1-4; the TRBD1 assignment by TCRdb is unverifiable without DNA. This CDR3 comprises 16 residues. This chain's CDR3 is CASSHFLPGSTEKLFF.

The chain links TRBV29-1 to TRBJ1-2. The CDR3 covers 12 residues. In germline, CDR1 is SQVTM, CDR2 ANQGSEA. The CDR3 loop is CSAEGLNYGYTF.

This chain uses TRBV6-5 with TRBJ1-1; TCRdb's assignment of TRBD1 cannot be checked, as there is no DNA. CDR1 and CDR2 from the germline V gene are MNHEY and SVGAGI. There are 15 residues in the CDR3. This CDR3 is CASKGQTGSGTEAFF.

The chain links TRBV11-2 to TRBJ2-1; TCRdb reports TRBD1, a call that lacks DNA to check it against. This CDR3 contains 15 residues. Germline CDR1 is SGHAT and CDR2 is FQNNGV. The CDR3 is CASSPGTGYDQEQFF.